The entry that follows covers one T cell receptor beta chain sequence. The antigen is not known. These data come from a study of OX40 agonist ivuxolimab in advanced cancers. Study-wide context: The mean age was approximately 60 years, ranging from about 20 to 79, with less than 90% of participants male. General study points: In a subset of nonresponders, normalized T-cell clonal expansion was also low.

Exclusion applied to patients with autoimmune disease history or systemic immunosuppression. Samples were taken at baseline and on day 1 of cycles 4 and 7. Produced via immunoSEQ multiplex PCR; TCRdb's table is partial and in-frame only. Among about 84,000 clones, more than 80% were seen once, and the ten largest hold about 2.5%. The CDR3 contains 14 residues. V lost 3 bases, J lost 6 bases, and 12 bases lay in between. CDR1 is SGHTA and CDR2 is FQGNSA in the germline V gene. The chain joins TRBV7-2 to TRBJ2-1; a possible D gene is TRBD2 (6 bases). This sequence originates from an adult with an advanced solid tumor such as melanoma, head and neck, liver or kidney cancer. The source was CD4+ or CD8+ T cells sorted from blood, collected in a trial of the OX40 agonist ivuxolimab. In DNA form, the CDR3 reads TGTGCCAGCAGCTTGGGCGGGGTCATCAATGAGCAGTTCTTC. It encodes CASSLGGVINEQFF.